Listed here are 14 T cell receptor beta chains from one sample, sequenced in a study of cytomegalovirus exposure and HLA in healthy donors. The method was immunoSEQ multiplex PCR; TCRdb's version includes in-frame clones alone and lacks a portion of them. The data hold some 120,000 clones, with roughly 90% observed a single time. Sequenced sample: PBMCs. The receptors derive from a man aged 30 to 39 in good health and CMV-seronegative.

J is TRBJ2-1 and V is TRBV5-6; D unresolved. CDR1 is SGHDT, CDR2 YYEEEE, per germline. V dropped 0 bases and J dropped 7 bases, with 5 bases sitting between them. The CDR3 loop spans 12 amino acids. CDR3 bases: TGTGCCAGCAGCTTGGCGTTTAATGAGCAGTTCTTC. Residues: CASSLAFNEQFF. The full variable domain, with the rest looked up from reference TRBV5-6 and TRBJ2-1, is DAGVTQSPTHLIKTRGQQVTLRCSPKSGHDTVSWYQQALGQGPQFIFQYYEEEERQRGNFPDRFSGHQFPNYSSELNVNALLLGDSALYLCASSLAFNEQFFGPGTRLTVL.

The chain has TRBV30 and TRBJ1-2, with D possibly being TRBD1 (5 bases). Per the germline V gene, CDR1 is GTSNPN and CDR2 is SVGIG (reference sequence). V dropped 0 bases and J dropped 2 bases, with 13 bases sitting between them. CDR3 length: 15 residues. In DNA form, the CDR3 reads TGTGCCTGGAGTGTAGGGCCAGGGCACAACTATGGCTACACCTTC. Protein product: CAWSVGPGHNYGYTF. The variable domain in full, completed from reference TRBV30 and TRBJ1-2, reads SQTIHQWPATLVQPVGSPLSLECTVEGTSNPNLYWYRQAAGRGLQLLFYSVGIGQISSEVPQNLSASRPQDRQFILSSKKLLLSDSGFYLCAWSVGPGHNYGYTFGSGTRLTVV.

The chain carries TRBV5-4 and TRBJ2-7; 8 nucleotides line up with TRBD1. Trimming took 7 bases from V and 4 from J; bases not matched to a gene: 4. There are 12 residues in the CDR3. Germline-derived CDR1 and CDR2 are SGHNT and YYREEE (reference sequence). The CDR3 nucleotides are TGTGCCAGCGTCGGACAGGGATACGAGCAGTACTTC. It yields the protein CASVGQGYEQYF.

The CDR3 here is CASSLCTGVLAGDYKGYF. CDR3 DNA sequence: TGTGCCAGCAGCTTATGTACGGGTGTCCTAGCGGGAGATTATAAAGGGTACTTC. The gene calls are TRBV7-7 and TRBJ2-7, with 10 nucleotides matching TRBD2. The CDR3 runs to 18 residues. Unmatched junction bases numbered 22, after V lost 2 bases and J lost 12 bases. Germline CDR1 reads SSHAT; CDR2 reads FNYEAQ (reference sequence).

The chain uses TRBV5-4 and TRBJ1-2; 9 bases line up with TRBD1. The CDR3 contains 16 residues. The V and J ends lost 3 bases and 6 bases, in that order; junction bases with no gene match: 12. Germline CDR1 reads SGHNT; CDR2 reads YYREEE (reference sequence). This CDR3 is CASSSAQGQGKDGYTF. The CDR3 nucleotides read TGTGCCAGCAGCTCGGCACAGGGACAGGGCAAGGATGGCTACACCTTC.

The chain carries TRBV18 and TRBJ1-1; TRBD1 matches at 7 bases. The CDR3 runs to 15 residues. The V and J ends lost 3 bases and 8 bases, in that order; junction bases with no gene match: 12. Per the germline V gene, CDR1 is KGHSH and CDR2 is LQKENI. CDR3 in amino acids: CASSPLTGESSEAFF. CDR3 in DNA: TGTGCCAGCTCACCGCTAACAGGGGAGAGTTCGGAAGCTTTCTTT.

This clone turned up a few times. This chain joins TRBV2 and TRBJ1-2, with D perhaps TRBD1 (6 bases). The V end was cut by 3 bases, the J end by 8 bases, with 16 bases between. The CDR3 runs 14 residues. The V gene's germline CDR1 is SNHLY and CDR2 FYNNEI. The CDR3 region has the DNA TGTGCCAGCAGTGAGATACGGGACAAGGGGGGCTACACCTTC. Protein product: CASSEIRDKGGYTF.

The V call is TRBV15, the J call TRBJ1-4, with 8 bases identical to TRBD1. The germline V gene encodes CDR1 LNHNV and CDR2 YYDKDF (reference sequence). V lost 6 bases to trimming and J lost 8 bases; unmatched junction nucleotides: 8. The CDR3 is 14 residues long. CDR3 region: CATRVQGASEKLFF. The CDR3 nucleotides are TGTGCCACCAGAGTTCAGGGGGCTAGCGAAAAACTGTTTTTT.

The chain combines TRBV6-5 with TRBJ1-1, with D tentatively TRBD1 (6 bases). Germline-derived CDR1 and CDR2 are MNHEY and SVGAGI. CDR3 length: 13 amino acids. V lost 6 bases, J lost 5 bases, and 13 bases lay in between. The CDR3 bases are TGTGCCAGCAGGTCCAGGACAGCGACTGAAGCTTTCTTT. Protein product: CASRSRTATEAFF.

The chain couples TRBV2 to TRBJ2-7; a possible D gene is TRBD2 (5 bases). In germline, CDR1 is SNHLY, CDR2 FYNNEI. V lost 5 bases to trimming and J lost 0 bases, with 8 bases between them. The length of the CDR3 is 13 residues. CDR3 in DNA: TGTGCCAGCAGTCTAGCCTACTCCTACGAGCAGTACTTC. It yields the protein CASSLAYSYEQYF.

The genes are TRBV2 and TRBJ2-1; TRBD2 matches at 7 bases. The CDR3 contains 15 residues. V shed 7 bases, J shed 4 bases, and the junction held 10 bases outside the gene matches. Germline CDR1 SNHLY, CDR2 FYNNEI. CDR3 sequence (DNA): TGTGCCAGCACCTGGCGCGGGAGTGCTTACAATGAGCAGTTCTTC. It yields the protein CASTWRGSAYNEQFF.

The V gene is TRBV9, the J gene TRBJ1-3; 7 bases line up with TRBD1. V gave up 1 base and J gave up 0 bases; unmatched junction bases: 4. Germline CDR1 and CDR2: SGDLS and YYNGEE. The CDR3 totals 16 residues. CDR3: CASSVWDSLSGNTIYF. The CDR3 DNA reads as TGTGCCAGCAGCGTATGGGACAGCCTCTCTGGAAACACCATATATTTT.

The rearrangement links TRBV7-9 to TRBJ2-2; TRBD1 aligns across 7 bases. After removal of 5 bases from V and 6 bases from J, the junction contained 9 bases not matched to a gene. Germline CDR1 is SEHNR and CDR2 is FQNEAQ (reference sequence). The CDR3 is made up of 15 amino acids. Written as DNA, the CDR3 is TGTGCCAGCAGCCCCTTGAAGGGGGCAGCCGGGGAGCTGTTTTTT. Encoded protein: CASSPLKGAAGELFF.

V gene TRBV2 combines with J gene TRBJ1-1, with D possibly TRBD1 on 6 matching bases. The V end was cut by 6 bases, the J end by 5 bases, with 13 bases between. The length of the CDR3 is 13 residues. Germline V lookup: CDR1 SNHLY, CDR2 FYNNEI. The CDR3 region is CASSEQGWTEAFF. The CDR3 nucleotides read TGTGCCAGCAGCGAACAGGGCTGGACTGAAGCTTTCTTT.